The TCR beta chain described here comes from a study of blood T cell repertoires in COVID-19. Overall study context: PBMCs, B-cell-depleted T cells, or T cells provided the cDNA or gDNA that made up the material.

The germline gives CDR1 KGHDR, CDR2 SFDVKD. Losses at the gene ends were 2 bases for V and 2 bases for J; bases not matched to a gene: 3. There are 15 residues in the CDR3. Method: immunoSEQ multiplex PCR; TCRdb's copy keeps in-frame clones and lacks some. The table has some 190,000 clones, approximately 85% seen once. The sample comprised peripheral blood. This receptor was identified in a human donor with active or convalescent COVID-19. The donor label of this sample is uncertain. The chain carries TRBV24-1 and TRBJ2-3, with 7 bases aligning to TRBD2. The CDR3 sequence: CATSDYREATDTQYF. The CDR3 DNA sequence: TGTGCCACCAGTGATTACCGGGAGGCCACAGATACGCAGTATTTT.